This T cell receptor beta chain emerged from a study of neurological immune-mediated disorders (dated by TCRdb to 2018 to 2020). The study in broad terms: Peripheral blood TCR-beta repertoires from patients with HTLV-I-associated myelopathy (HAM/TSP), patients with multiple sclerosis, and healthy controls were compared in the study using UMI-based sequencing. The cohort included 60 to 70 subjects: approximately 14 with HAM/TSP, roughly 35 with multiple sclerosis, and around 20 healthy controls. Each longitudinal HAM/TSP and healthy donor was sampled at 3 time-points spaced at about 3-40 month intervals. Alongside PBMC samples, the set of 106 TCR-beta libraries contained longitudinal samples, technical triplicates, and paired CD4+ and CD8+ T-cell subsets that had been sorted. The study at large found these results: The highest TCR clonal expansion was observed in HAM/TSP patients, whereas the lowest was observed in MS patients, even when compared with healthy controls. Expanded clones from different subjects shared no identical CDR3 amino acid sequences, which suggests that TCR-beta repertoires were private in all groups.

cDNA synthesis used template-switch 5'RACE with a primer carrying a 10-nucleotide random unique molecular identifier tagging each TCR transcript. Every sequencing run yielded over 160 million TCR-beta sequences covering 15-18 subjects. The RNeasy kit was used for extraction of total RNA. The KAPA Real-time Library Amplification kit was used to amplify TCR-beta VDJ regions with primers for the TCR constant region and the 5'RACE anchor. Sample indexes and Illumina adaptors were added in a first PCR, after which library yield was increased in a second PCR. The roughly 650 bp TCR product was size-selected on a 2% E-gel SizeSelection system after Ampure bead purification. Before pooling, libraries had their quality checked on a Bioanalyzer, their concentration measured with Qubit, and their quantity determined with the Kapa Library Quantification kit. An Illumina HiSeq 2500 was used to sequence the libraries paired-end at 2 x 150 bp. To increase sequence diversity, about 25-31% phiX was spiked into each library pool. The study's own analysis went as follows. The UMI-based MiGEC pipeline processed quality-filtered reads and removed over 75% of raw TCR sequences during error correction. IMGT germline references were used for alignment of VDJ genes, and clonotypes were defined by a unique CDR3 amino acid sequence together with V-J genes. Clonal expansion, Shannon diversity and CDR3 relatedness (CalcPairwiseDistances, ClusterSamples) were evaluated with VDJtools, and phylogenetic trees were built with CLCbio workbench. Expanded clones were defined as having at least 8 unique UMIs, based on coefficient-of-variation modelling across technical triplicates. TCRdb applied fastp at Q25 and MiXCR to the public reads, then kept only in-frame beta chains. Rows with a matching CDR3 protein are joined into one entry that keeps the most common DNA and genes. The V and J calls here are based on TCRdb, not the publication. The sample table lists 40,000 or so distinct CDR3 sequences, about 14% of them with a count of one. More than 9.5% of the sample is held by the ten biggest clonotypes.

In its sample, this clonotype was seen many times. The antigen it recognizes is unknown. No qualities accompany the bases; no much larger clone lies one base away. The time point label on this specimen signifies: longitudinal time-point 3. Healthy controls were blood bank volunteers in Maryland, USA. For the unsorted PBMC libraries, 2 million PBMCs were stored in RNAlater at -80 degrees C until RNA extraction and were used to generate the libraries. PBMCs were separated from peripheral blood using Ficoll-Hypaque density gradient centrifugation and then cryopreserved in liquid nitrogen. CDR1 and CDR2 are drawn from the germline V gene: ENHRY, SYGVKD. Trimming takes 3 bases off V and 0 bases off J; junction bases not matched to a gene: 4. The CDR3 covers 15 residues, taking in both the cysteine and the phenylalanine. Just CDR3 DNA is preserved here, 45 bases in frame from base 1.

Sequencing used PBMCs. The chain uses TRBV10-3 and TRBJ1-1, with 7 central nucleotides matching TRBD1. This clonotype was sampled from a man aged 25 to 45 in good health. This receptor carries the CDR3 CAISDAGTVNTEAFF. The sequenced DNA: TGTGCCATCAGTGATGCCGGGACAGTGAACACTGAAGCTTTCTTT.